This TCR beta chain emerged from a study of PD-1 blockade in classical Hodgkin lymphoma (dated by TCRdb to 2019 to 2021). Background on the whole study: Nivolumab dosing was 3 mg/kg intravenously every 2 weeks, continuing until either disease progression or unacceptable toxicity. The study used TCR beta sequencing and CyTOF to define a peripheral blood immune signature of response to PD-1 blockade in classical Hodgkin lymphoma. Beyond this particular receptor, the publication reports: Trial patients achieving complete response had baseline diversity similar to newly diagnosed patients, whereas partial responders and progressors had significantly lower diversity. The study covered only a single clinical trial cohort, and the causes of the repertoire differences, possibly disease activity or prior therapy, were still not defined. Baseline TCR diversity was reported as lower in newly diagnosed patients than in healthy donors, and lower still in relapsed/refractory patients. Patients starting nivolumab less than 1 year after ASCT had lower diversity and were excluded from later analyses to avoid confounding by immune reconstitution. A significant rise by C4D1 was seen in CD4+ but not CD8+ TCR diversity (p=0.0027 vs p=0.16), with the rise being most apparent in complete responders (p=0.02).

Including the terminal cysteine and phenylalanine, the CDR3 comprises 14 residues. Just the 42-base CDR3 DNA is kept, in frame starting at base 1. V and J lose 4 bases and 0 bases, and a span of 9 bases separates them. CDR1 MNHEY and CDR2 SVGAGI were looked up in the germline V gene. Of note for this clone: There is no known antigen for this receptor. Qualities for individual bases were not recorded, and no much larger clone is one base off.

In the paper's terms, the time point label means: cycle 1 day 1 (C1D1), immediately before nivolumab initiation. Relapse after autologous stem cell transplantation had occurred in all trial patients, and cohorts A, B and C were distinguished by prior brentuximab vedotin exposure. The trial cohort was composed of about 60 patients with relapsed/refractory classical Hodgkin lymphoma, for whom complete response, partial response or progressive disease was recorded as best overall response. In the multi-cohort phase II CheckMate 205 trial, trial patients received single-agent nivolumab. An independent review committee assessed best overall response by applying the 2007 International Working Group response criteria. Trial PBMCs were collected immediately before nivolumab initiation (C1D1) and during therapy at cycle 2 day 1 and cycle 4 day 1. After peripheral blood was drawn into 8 mL Vacutainer Cell Preparation Tubes, PBMCs were isolated by centrifugation and then cryopreserved.

Genomic DNA was isolated using the Qiagen DNeasy kit from unsorted PBMCs as well as from negatively selected CD4+ and CD8+ fractions. Using primers that anneal to V and J segments, immunoSEQ multiplex PCR amplified the TCR beta CDR3 regions. A synthetic immune receptor repertoire was used to minimize amplification bias, and any residual bias was removed computationally once sequencing was done. Processing in the source paper ran as follows. Repertoire diversity was quantified as the Shannon entropy index using custom Python scripts. Unsorted, CD4+ and CD8+ repertoires were analyzed separately, except in combined analyses where CD4+ and CD8+ sequences were merged in silico. Clonal expansion was defined as a frequency increase of at least 2-fold after treatment compared with C1D1, and clones undetected at baseline were assigned a pseudocount of 0.5. Singleton clones were defined as clones with 0 or 1 copy at C1D1, and non-singleton clones were defined as clones with 2 or more copies. By matching protein sequences in sorted samples from the same patient, clones expanded in unsorted samples were annotated as CD4+, CD8+ or unknown. Wilcoxon tests on paired samples were used to test changes in diversity from C1D1 to C4D1. The source is immuneACCESS, and TCRdb retained only in-frame sequences with V and J called. Part of the clones is not carried over; for the studies checked, unresolved V genes explain less than half of this, and the remainder is unexplained. V, J and clone size are taken as reported in that table, and D and trimming were inferred from the DNA itself. This sample is represented by tens of thousands of clones; 88% of them were singletons. Together, the top ten hold around 12% of the sample.

The TCR comes from a human donor with classical Hodgkin lymphoma. The input for sequencing was peripheral blood mononuclear cells (PBMCs), taken at baseline. The V and J genes are TRBV6-5 and TRBJ1-1; a weak D assignment points to TRBD1 (5 bases agree). The nucleotide sequence is given as TGTGCCAGCAGTTTAGGGGATCTGAACACTGAAGCTTTCTTT. Its product reads: CASSLGDLNTEAFF.